This T cell receptor beta chain derives from a study of blood T cell repertoires in COVID-19. Study at large: Donors in the United States, Italy and Spain gave samples during acute or convalescent COVID-19. The cDNA or gDNA used as material had been derived from T cells, B-cell-depleted T cells, or PBMCs.

Authors' data handling: Nucleated cell counts were estimated from reference gene primer amplification. Clones were read by immunoSEQ multiplex PCR, and TCRdb kept only the in-frame ones, dropping some. Clone size and V and J calls were adopted from that table, with D and trimming inferred from the DNA. The data contain about 430,000 clones, more than 80% of them seen just once; the ten biggest clones take up around 1.1%. From germline, CDR1 is LGHDT and CDR2 YNNKEL (reference sequence). The CDR3 covers 15 residues. The trim removed 1 base at V and 3 bases at J, leaving 4 bases unmatched. Recruitment covered 20 to 25 US areas and drew participants whose ages spanned roughly 18 to 90 years.

This chain connects TRBV3-1 (or the pseudogene TRBV3-2) to TRBJ2-5, with 8 bases matching TRBD2. The clonotype comes from a man in his thirties or forties who had recovered from COVID-19. Sequenced: PBMCs or T cells enriched from blood (not recorded which). This CDR3 is CASSQAGSGEETQYF. CDR3 in DNA: TGTGCCAGCAGCCAAGCGGGTAGCGGGGAAGAGACCCAGTACTTC.